Given below is one TCR beta chain in context. This clonotype has only a few counts. Which antigen it targets is not known. Within one base of it there is no much larger clone, and no base qualities were kept. This record comes from a study of response to subunit inactivated influenza vaccine (dated by TCRdb to between 2018 and 2020). A note on the overall study: Deep quantitative T cell receptor repertoire profiling was used in the study to track responses to a trivalent subunit inactivated influenza vaccine.

Broader findings and caveats from the paper: It was suggested by the authors that each seasonal influenza vaccination may recruit only a limited number of new T cells.

Trimming costs V 2 bases and J 6 bases, and their ends lie 14 bases apart. CDR1 and CDR2, per the germline V gene (reference sequence), are SEHNR and FQNEAQ. CDR3 length: 14 amino acids, cysteine to phenylalanine. The only DNA kept is the CDR3, 42 bases in frame from the first base. The protocol used for the library was RT-PCR. Instrument on record: Illumina HiSeq 2500. TCRdb cleaned the public reads at Q25 with fastp, built clones with MiXCR and kept in-frame beta chains. Rows with one shared CDR3 protein collapse into an entry with the most common genes and DNA. Present in this sample are 600,000 to 850,000 distinct CDR3 sequences, around 13% of which were seen just once. Less than 9% of the sample is held by the ten biggest clonotypes.

Material: PBMCs from blood, obtained roughly 15 days before vaccination. The chain uses TRBV7-9 and TRBJ2-7; TRBD2 is possibly the D segment (5 matching bases). The TCR comes from a man aged 50 to 60 who received an inactivated influenza vaccine. Donor details come from another sample of the same person, matched by shared clones. CDR3 loop: CASSLIGRDAEQYF. The nucleotide sequence reads as follows: TGTGCCAGCAGCTTAATAGGGAGAGATGCCGAGCAGTACTTC.